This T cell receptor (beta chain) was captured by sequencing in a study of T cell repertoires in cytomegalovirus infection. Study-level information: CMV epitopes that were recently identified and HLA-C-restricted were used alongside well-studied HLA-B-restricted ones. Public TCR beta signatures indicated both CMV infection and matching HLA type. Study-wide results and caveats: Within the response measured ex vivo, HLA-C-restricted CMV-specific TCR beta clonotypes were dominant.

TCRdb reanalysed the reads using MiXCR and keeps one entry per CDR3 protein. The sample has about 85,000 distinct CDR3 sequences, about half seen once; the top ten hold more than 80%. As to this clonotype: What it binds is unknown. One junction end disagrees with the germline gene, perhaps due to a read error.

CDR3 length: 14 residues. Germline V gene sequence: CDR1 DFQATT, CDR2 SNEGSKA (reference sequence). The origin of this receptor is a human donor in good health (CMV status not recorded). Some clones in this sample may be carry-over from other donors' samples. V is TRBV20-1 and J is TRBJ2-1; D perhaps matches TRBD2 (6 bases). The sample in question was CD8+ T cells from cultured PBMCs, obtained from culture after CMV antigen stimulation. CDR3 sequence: CSAPSVLSYNEQSF. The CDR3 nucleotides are TGCAGTGCTCCTAGCGTGCTCTCCTACAATGAGCAGTCCTTC.